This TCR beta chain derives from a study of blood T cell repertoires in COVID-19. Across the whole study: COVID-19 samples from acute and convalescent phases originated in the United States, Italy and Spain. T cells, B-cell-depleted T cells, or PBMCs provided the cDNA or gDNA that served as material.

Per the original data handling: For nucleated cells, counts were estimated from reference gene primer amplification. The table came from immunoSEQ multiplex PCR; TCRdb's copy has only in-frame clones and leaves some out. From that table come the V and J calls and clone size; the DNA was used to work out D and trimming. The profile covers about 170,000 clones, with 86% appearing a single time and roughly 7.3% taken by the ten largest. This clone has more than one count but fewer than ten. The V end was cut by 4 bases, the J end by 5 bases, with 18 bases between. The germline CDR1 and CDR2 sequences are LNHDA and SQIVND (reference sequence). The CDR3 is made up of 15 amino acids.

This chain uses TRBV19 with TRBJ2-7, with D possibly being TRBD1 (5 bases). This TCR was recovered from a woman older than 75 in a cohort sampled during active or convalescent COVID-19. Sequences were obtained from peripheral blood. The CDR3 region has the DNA TGTGCCAGTAGTAGCCAGGGTTTGAGCCGGAACGAGCAGTACTTC. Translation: CASSSQGLSRNEQYF.